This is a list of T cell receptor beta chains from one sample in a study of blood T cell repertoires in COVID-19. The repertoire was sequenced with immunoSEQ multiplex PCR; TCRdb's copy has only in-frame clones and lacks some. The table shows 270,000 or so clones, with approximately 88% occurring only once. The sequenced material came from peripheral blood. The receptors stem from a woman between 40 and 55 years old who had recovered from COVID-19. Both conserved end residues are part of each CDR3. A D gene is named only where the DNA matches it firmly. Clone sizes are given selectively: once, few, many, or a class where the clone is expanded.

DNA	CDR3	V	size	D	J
TGTGCCAGCAGCAAAAATACGATCAGGACTGAAGCTTTCTTT	CASSKNTIRTEAFF	TRBV21-1	.	.	TRBJ1-1
TGTGCCAGCAGCCTACAGGGCACCGGGGAGCTGTTTTTT	CASSLQGTGELFF	TRBV7-6	.	.	TRBJ2-2
TGTGCCAGTAGTACTCTAGCGGGAATAGATGAGCAGTTCTTC	CASSTLAGIDEQFF	TRBV19	.	TRBD2	TRBJ2-1
TGTGCCACCAGTGGGGACAGGGACCACGAGCAGTACTTC	CATSGDRDHEQYF	TRBV24-1	.	TRBD1	TRBJ2-7
TGTGCCAGCAGCTTAGGACTAGCGTCTAGCACAGATACGCAGTATTTT	CASSLGLASSTDTQYF	TRBV7-2	.	TRBD2	TRBJ2-3
TGTGCCAGCAGCCCTTATTCCGGGGAGCTGTTTTTT	CASSPYSGELFF	TRBV7-2	.	.	TRBJ2-2
TGTGCCAGCAGCTTCAGCCATGAGACAGCCTACGAGCAGTACTTC	CASSFSHETAYEQYF	TRBV13	.	.	TRBJ2-7
TGTGCCAGCAGTGACCCCGCTAGCGGGGCCCCCCAAGAGACCCAGTACTTC	CASSDPASGAPQETQYF	TRBV2	.	TRBD2	TRBJ2-5
TGCGCCAGCAGCAACACCGGGACTAGCGGAAACAATGAGCAGTTCTTC	CASSNTGTSGNNEQFF	TRBV5-1	.	TRBD2	TRBJ2-1
TGTGCCAGCAGCCAGGATGACAGGGGAGGGATCTATGGCTACACCTTC	CASSQDDRGGIYGYTF	TRBV3-1/TRBV3-2	few	TRBD1	TRBJ1-2
TGTGCCAGCAGTTACTCGGGACAGCCTAATTCACCCCTCCACTTT	CASSYSGQPNSPLHF	TRBV6-5	.	TRBD1	TRBJ1-6
TGTGCCTGGAGTAAGGTAGCAGCAGATACGCAGTATTTT	CAWSKVAADTQYF	TRBV30	.	.	TRBJ2-3
TGTGCCAGGAGCCAGAGCAAGAGGCAATACAATGAGCAGTTCTTC	CARSQSKRQYNEQFF	TRBV25-1	.	.	TRBJ2-1
TGTGCCAGCAGCTTAGTCCTAGGGGCTGATACGCAGTATTTT	CASSLVLGADTQYF	TRBV11-2	.	.	TRBJ2-3
TGTGCCAGCAGCTTAGCGGTCGGTCAAGAGACCCAGTACTTC	CASSLAVGQETQYF	TRBV7-8	.	.	TRBJ2-5
TGTGCCAGTACCACCCGCCAAGCGGGAGGGCTCAATGAGCAGTTCTTC	CASTTRQAGGLNEQFF	TRBV19	.	TRBD2	TRBJ2-1
TGTGCCAGCAGCTTTCAGCGGGCCTCGTACGGGGAGACCCAGTACTTC	CASSFQRASYGETQYF	TRBV7-8	.	.	TRBJ2-5
TGTGCCAGCTCACCCTCGACTAGCCTTAACCACGAGCAGTACTTC	CASSPSTSLNHEQYF	TRBV18	once	TRBD2	TRBJ2-7
TGTGCCAGCAGTTCCCGACTAGCGGACACCGGGGAGCTGTTTTTT	CASSSRLADTGELFF	TRBV28	.	TRBD2	TRBJ2-2
TGTGCCAGCAGTCTAAAGCCGGGACTAGCGGGACAAACCTACGAGCAGTACTTC	CASSLKPGLAGQTYEQYF	TRBV27	.	TRBD2	TRBJ2-7
TGTGCCAGCAGCTCCCCCTTCTCCTATAATTCACCCCTCCACTTT	CASSSPFSYNSPLHF	TRBV28	.	.	TRBJ1-6
TGTGCCAGCAGGATACAGGGGATCGACTACGAGCAGTACTTC	CASRIQGIDYEQYF	TRBV28	.	TRBD1	TRBJ2-7
TGTGCCAGCAGCCCCGGTCAGGGGACGAATTCACCCCTCCACTTT	CASSPGQGTNSPLHF	TRBV11-3	.	.	TRBJ1-6
TGTGCCAGTAGCCCCCAGCGGAATAATTCACCCCTCCACTTT	CASSPQRNNSPLHF	TRBV19	.	.	TRBJ1-6
TGTGCCAGCACGGGACAGGGGGTCTCCGGGGAGCTGTTTTTT	CASTGQGVSGELFF	TRBV6-5	.	TRBD1	TRBJ2-2
TGTGCCAGCAGCTCCGGTGCCTACGAGCAGTACTTC	CASSSGAYEQYF	TRBV11-2	.	.	TRBJ2-7
TGTGCCTGGAGCGGGAACACCGGGGAGCTGTTTTTT	CAWSGNTGELFF	TRBV30	.	.	TRBJ2-2
TGTGCCAGCAGCCAAGATTGGCAGGGGGCTTGGGAAAAACTGTTTTTT	CASSQDWQGAWEKLFF	TRBV4-2	.	TRBD1	TRBJ1-4
TGTGCCAGCAGCTTGTACGGATCTAGCTGGGATGAGCAGTTCTTC	CASSLYGSSWDEQFF	TRBV5-6	.	.	TRBJ2-1
TGTGCCAGTCGCTTCCCGGGGTCGGGAAACACCGGGGAGCTGTTTTTT	CASRFPGSGNTGELFF	TRBV19	.	.	TRBJ2-2
TGTGCCAGCAGTGAAGGGCTAGCGGGCGGTACGCAGTATTTT	CASSEGLAGGTQYF	TRBV6-1	.	TRBD2	TRBJ2-3
TGTGCCAGCAGCGCGCAGACTAGCGGGATTACCGGGGAGCTGTTTTTT	CASSAQTSGITGELFF	TRBV9	.	TRBD2	TRBJ2-2
TGTGCCTGGAGCGCCTCCCGGGACAGGGGCTACGAGCAGTACTTC	CAWSASRDRGYEQYF	TRBV30	.	TRBD1	TRBJ2-7
TGTGCCAGCAGTGAGTCCTTGTATACGCAGTATTTT	CASSESLYTQYF	TRBV6-1	.	.	TRBJ2-3
TGTGCCAGCAGTTACTCGCGGGGAACTGAAGCTTTCTTT	CASSYSRGTEAFF	TRBV6-6	few	.	TRBJ1-1
TGTGCCACAGGACAGGGAAGCTCCTACGAGCAGTACTTC	CATGQGSSYEQYF	TRBV6-5	.	TRBD1	TRBJ2-7
TGTGCCAGCAGCTTATCCTCGGACAGGGAGTACAATGAGCAGTTCTTC	CASSLSSDREYNEQFF	TRBV7-3	.	TRBD1	TRBJ2-1
TGCAGCGTTGAGGGGGAGGACAGGGTACTGTTTTTT	CSVEGEDRVLFF	TRBV29-1	.	TRBD1	TRBJ1-4
TGCAGTGCCTCTCACCAAGAGACCCAGTACTTC	CSASHQETQYF	TRBV20-1	.	.	TRBJ2-5
TGTGCCAGCAGTCCGGGGGTCGCCAAAAACATTCAGTACTTC	CASSPGVAKNIQYF	TRBV28	.	.	TRBJ2-4
TGTGCCAGCAGTTTATCGCGGAGCACTGAAGCTTTCTTT	CASSLSRSTEAFF	TRBV27	once	.	TRBJ1-1
TGTGCCAGCCATAGGGAGCGGAACACTGAAGCTTTCTTT	CASHRERNTEAFF	TRBV11-3	.	.	TRBJ1-1
TGTGCCAGCTCGCCCGCCGGGACAGGGCCCACCGGGGAGCTGTTTTTT	CASSPAGTGPTGELFF	TRBV18	.	TRBD1	TRBJ2-2
TGTGCCAGCAGCCCCCAGGGCCCTGGCTACACCTTC	CASSPQGPGYTF	TRBV5-6	.	.	TRBJ1-2
TGTGCCAGTAGTCCTCAGCGGGAGGGCCCCTACAATGAGCAGTTCTTC	CASSPQREGPYNEQFF	TRBV19	.	TRBD2	TRBJ2-1
TGCGCCAGCAGCTTGGCCGGAGGGTCGAACGCAGATACGCAGTATTTT	CASSLAGGSNADTQYF	TRBV5-1	.	.	TRBJ2-3
TGTGCCAGCAGCCCCCTGACAGGCGGGAACACTGAAGCTTTCTTT	CASSPLTGGNTEAFF	TRBV5-8	.	.	TRBJ1-1
TGTGCCAGCAGCGTAACCCCACAAGCGCCGCCAGATACGCAGTATTTT	CASSVTPQAPPDTQYF	TRBV7-3	.	.	TRBJ2-3
TGTGCCAGCAGTCCTTCGGGTGCGCAGGGGTACGAGCAGTACTTC	CASSPSGAQGYEQYF	TRBV27	.	.	TRBJ2-7
TGTGCCTGGAGTGAGGGGTCACCCCTCCACTTT	CAWSEGSPLHF	TRBV30	once	.	TRBJ1-6
TGTGCCAGCAGGCCAGGGAAGAACACCGGGGAGCTGTTTTTT	CASRPGKNTGELFF	TRBV6-5	.	.	TRBJ2-2
TGTGCCAGCAGCTTAGACTCTAGTAGCGGGGGGGTGCTCCAGTTCTTC	CASSLDSSSGGVLQFF	TRBV7-2	once	TRBD2	TRBJ2-1
TGTGCCAGCAGCTCCCCGGGGGGCAATGAGCAGTTCTTC	CASSSPGGNEQFF	TRBV7-9	.	TRBD2	TRBJ2-1
TGTGCCAGCAGTCGCTTGACGTTCCCCAGGGGTTCACCCCTCCACTTT	CASSRLTFPRGSPLHF	TRBV28	.	.	TRBJ1-6
TGTGCCAGCTCACAAGGGGTGGGGCAGCCCCAGCATTTT	CASSQGVGQPQHF	TRBV18	.	.	TRBJ1-5
TGTGCCAGCAGTGGTCCAGGGGAGACCCAGTACTTC	CASSGPGETQYF	TRBV2	.	.	TRBJ2-5